This record covers a single T cell receptor (beta chain). PCR amplification relied on 60 Vbeta primers (plus 13 Jbeta primers). Profiling relied on immunoSEQ multiplex PCR, and the TCRdb table lists in-frame clones only, not all of them. The sample records 200,000 to 250,000 clones, 77% being singletons. These data belong to a study of cytomegalovirus exposure and HLA in healthy donors. The overall study: In terms of ancestry, the Caucasian-associated cluster contained about 81% of the 398 genotyped donors.

This receptor was identified in a woman aged 55-70 years in good health and CMV-seropositive. Specimen: PBMCs.

CDR3 residues: CATNAGSYNEQFF. The DNA for the CDR3 is TGCGCCACCAACGCGGGCTCCTACAATGAGCAGTTCTTC. The chain is built from TRBV10-2 and TRBJ2-1, with D maybe TRBD2 (5 bases). This CDR3 is 13 amino acids long. Trimming stripped 10 bases from V and 0 bases from J, with 10 bases between. Germline values: CDR1 WSHSY, CDR2 SAAADI.